These T cell receptor beta chains were read from a single sample in a study of blood T cell repertoires in COVID-19. This table comes from immunoSEQ multiplex PCR, and its TCRdb copy is limited to in-frame clones, with some not included. This sample has some 220,000 clones, with approximately 85% found just once. Sequenced material: peripheral blood. Receptors originate from a woman between 65 and 79 years old with COVID-19, enrolled during active disease. The conserved cysteine and the conserved F or W are not part of the CDR3 here. A clone size is listed for some rows: how often the clone was seen (once, few, many), or a class if it is expanded.

v_gene	j_gene	abundance	CDR3aa
TRBV4-1	TRBJ2-6	-	ASSQGTGSISWANVLT
TRBV7-2	TRBJ1-2	-	ASSKTGGANYGYT
TRBV7-2	TRBJ2-3	once	ASSLFPPTPARGDTQY
TRBV7-3	TRBJ1-6	-	ASSLGGQTQLH
TRBV4-1	TRBJ2-7	-	ASSQGRASGANSYEQY
TRBV7-2	TRBJ2-7	-	ASSLVQGSHEQY
TRBV19	TRBJ2-1	-	ASSLRLGLAGPYNEQF
TRBV10-2	TRBJ2-7	-	ASSESENEQY
TRBV3-1/TRBV3-2	TRBJ2-5	-	ASSRTSGGIQETQY
TRBV6-5	TRBJ2-7	-	ATRASGGGYEQY
TRBV19	TRBJ1-4	-	ASRETTTNEKLF
TRBV5-1	TRBJ2-2	once	ASSPGGRDTGELF
TRBV18	TRBJ1-3	few	ASSLGQAYSGNTIY
TRBV6-2/TRBV6-3	TRBJ1-1	-	ASSFAGRMNTEAF
TRBV6-6	TRBJ1-5	once	ASSSSDPGSNQPQH
TRBV7-7	TRBJ2-1	-	ASSLALSSYNEQF
TRBV12-3/TRBV12-4	TRBJ1-1	few	ASSLQGGTEAF
TRBV9	TRBJ1-2	-	ASSVEGTGHYGYT
TRBV5-1	TRBJ2-7	-	ASSLAGTHEYEQY
TRBV5-1	TRBJ2-5	-	ASSRDRLETQY
TRBV16	TRBJ1-3	once	ASSQWDRPGNTIY
TRBV27	TRBJ1-1	-	ASSPPDRGWAEAF
TRBV6-2/TRBV6-3	TRBJ2-7	-	ASSYAAGGFYEQY
TRBV27	TRBJ1-1	-	ASSPSRTGLAF
TRBV11-3	TRBJ1-1	-	ASSSGSMNTEAF
TRBV6-4	TRBJ2-2	once	ASRLAGYTGELF
TRBV11-3	TRBJ2-1	once	ASSPGQSAEQF
TRBV18	TRBJ2-5	-	ASSPPVGPGQSKRY
TRBV11-3	TRBJ2-1	-	ASSLDRLVRNEQF
TRBV6-2/TRBV6-3	TRBJ1-2	many	ASSGQNYGYT
TRBV11-2	TRBJ2-7	once	ASSAEDEQY
TRBV7-2	TRBJ2-1	-	ASSSSGRSYNEQF
TRBV18	TRBJ2-1	-	ASSLRGGSGVPNYNEQF
TRBV7-3	TRBJ1-1	-	ASSLSGGQGGWTEAF
TRBV7-8	TRBJ1-6	-	ASSLGQSNSPLH
TRBV11-2	TRBJ2-5	-	ASSRDRVGAQETQY
TRBV7-9	TRBJ1-5	-	ASSWGQGDQPQH
TRBV7-9	TRBJ1-5	few	ASSLAYSGGGGNQPQH
TRBV5-1	TRBJ1-2	-	ASRLRGNYGYT
TRBV7-9	TRBJ2-5	few	ASSLGQGVETQY
TRBV7-2	TRBJ1-6	-	ASSLNAGNNSPLH
TRBV4-2	TRBJ1-5	-	ASSPSITGGSDQPQH
TRBV7-2	TRBJ1-4	-	ASRIGVGGNEKLF
TRBV7-3	TRBJ2-6	-	ASSERTGPSSGANVLT
TRBV5-1	TRBJ2-7	-	ASSPTGTGTYEQY
TRBV6-2/TRBV6-3	TRBJ2-6	-	ASSNGGGLTPGANVLT
TRBV11-3	TRBJ2-7	-	ASSPPGGEQY
TRBV10-3	TRBJ2-7	-	AISEILITPGLAGGSPYEQY
TRBV25-1	TRBJ1-1	-	ASSDLTGENTEAF
TRBV5-8	TRBJ1-3	-	ASRFSSGNTIY